Described below is a single TCR beta chain sequence and its context. CDR3 length: 14 residues. Germline V CDR1 and CDR2: MGHRA, YSYEKL. V dropped 5 bases and J dropped 8 bases, with 15 bases sitting between them. Produced via immunoSEQ multiplex PCR; TCRdb's table is partial and in-frame only. This sample has fewer than 250,000 clones, with more than 75% found just once. This specimen comes from a study of blood T cell repertoires in COVID-19. Donors were grouped by their self-reported clinical history. The chain employs TRBV4-1 and TRBJ1-4; D is uncertain. The sequencing input was PBMCs or T cells enriched from blood (not recorded which). This sequence originates from a woman aged 50 to 60 who had recovered from COVID-19. The DNA for the CDR3 is TGCGCCAGCAGCACCAGGATACTGAACGAAAAACTGTTTTTT. It specifies CASSTRILNEKLFF.